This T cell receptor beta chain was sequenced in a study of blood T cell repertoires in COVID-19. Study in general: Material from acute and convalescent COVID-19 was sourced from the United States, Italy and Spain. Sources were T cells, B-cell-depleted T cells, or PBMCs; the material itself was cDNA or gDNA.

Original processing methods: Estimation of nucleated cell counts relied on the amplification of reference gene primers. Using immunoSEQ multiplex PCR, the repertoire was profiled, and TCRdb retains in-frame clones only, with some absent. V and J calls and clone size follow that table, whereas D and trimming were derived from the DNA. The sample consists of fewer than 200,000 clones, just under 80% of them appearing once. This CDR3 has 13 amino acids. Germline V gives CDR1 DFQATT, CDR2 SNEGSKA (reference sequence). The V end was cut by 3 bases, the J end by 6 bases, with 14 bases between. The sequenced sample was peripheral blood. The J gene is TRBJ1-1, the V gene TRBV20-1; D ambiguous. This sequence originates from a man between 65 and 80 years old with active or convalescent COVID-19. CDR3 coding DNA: TGCAGTGCTAGTTGGCCGGGAGGCCCTGAAGCTTTCTTT. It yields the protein CSASWPGGPEAFF.